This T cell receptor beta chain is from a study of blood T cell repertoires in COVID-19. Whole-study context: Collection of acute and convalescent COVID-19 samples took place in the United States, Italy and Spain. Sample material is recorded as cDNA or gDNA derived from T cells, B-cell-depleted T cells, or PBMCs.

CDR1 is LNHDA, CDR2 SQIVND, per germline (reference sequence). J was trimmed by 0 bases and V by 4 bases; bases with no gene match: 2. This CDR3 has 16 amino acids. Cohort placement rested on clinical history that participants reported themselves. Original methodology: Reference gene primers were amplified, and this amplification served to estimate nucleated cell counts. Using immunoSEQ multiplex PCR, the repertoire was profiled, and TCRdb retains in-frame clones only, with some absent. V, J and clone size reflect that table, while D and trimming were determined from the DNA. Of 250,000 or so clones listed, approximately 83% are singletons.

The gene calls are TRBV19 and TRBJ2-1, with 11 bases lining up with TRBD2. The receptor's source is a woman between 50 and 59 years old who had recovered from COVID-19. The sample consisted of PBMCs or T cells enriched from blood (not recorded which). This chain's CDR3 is CASSRLAGSSYNEQFF. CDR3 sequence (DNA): TGTGCCAGTAGTAGACTAGCGGGGAGCTCCTACAATGAGCAGTTCTTC.